Reported below is one T cell receptor beta chain. This CDR3 is also generated by other DNA sequences in the sample. This sample was taken from a study of shared clonotypes between healthy human individuals. Germline CDR1 is DFQATT and CDR2 is SNEGSKA (reference sequence). V lost 5 bases and J 4 bases, leaving 9 bases between the germline ends. The CDR3 length is 11 residues. The assay ran at deep level. Profiled with immunoSEQ multiplex PCR; TCRdb holds only in-frame clones, not every one. This table has about 2.2 million clones, about 93% appearing once. CD45RO-negative cells were positively selected for CCR7, leaving out terminally differentiated effector memory CD45RA+ cells.

Input material: naive CD8+ T cells from PBMCs. The sequence derives from a man younger than 30 in good health. Some clones in this sample may be carry-over from other donors' samples. The chain couples TRBV20-1 to TRBJ2-7, with TRBD2 as a possible D gene (6 bases). The CDR3 spells CSAPREYEQYF. The CDR3 bases are TGCAGTGCTCCCCGGGAGTACGAGCAGTACTTC.